This entry lists 16 T cell receptor beta chains sequenced from one sample in a study of shared clonotypes between healthy human individuals. TCRdb's copy holds only in-frame clones and misses some; the assay was immunoSEQ multiplex PCR. This table has some 2,500,000 clones, approximately 94% appearing once. The sample was naive CD4+ T cells from PBMCs. The subset was: CD45RA+ positively selected. The source is a man aged 18 to 29 in good health. Some clones in this sample may be carry-over from other donors' samples.

The chain links TRBV27 to TRBJ2-2, with a weak D call TRBD1 (5 bases). CDR3 length: 15 residues. CDR1 and CDR2 from the germline V gene are MNHEY and SMNVEV (reference sequence). The ends were cut back, 3 bases at V and 1 base at J, with 9 bases in the middle. The CDR3 reads CASSLRGQNTGELFF. The CDR3 DNA reads as TGTGCCAGCAGTTTGAGAGGACAGAACACCGGGGAGCTGTTTTTT.

This clone has only one observation. The chain uses TRBV9 and TRBJ2-6, with D possibly TRBD2 on 5 matching bases. The ends were cut back, 8 bases at V and 0 bases at J, with 15 bases in the middle. Germline V gene data show CDR1 as SGDLS and CDR2 as YYNGEE. The CDR3 is 16 residues long. CDR3 protein: CASSAGIGSGANVLTF. DNA of the CDR3: TGTGCCAGTTCCGCGGGCATCGGCTCTGGGGCCAACGTCCTGACTTTC.

In this sample, this clone turned up a few times. V and J are TRBV28 and TRBJ1-2; a possible D gene is TRBD1 (6 bases). Germline CDR1 is MDHEN and CDR2 is SYDVKM. V lost 7 bases and J lost 2, with 8 bases in between. This CDR3 is built from 12 residues. The CDR3 DNA sequence: TGTGCCAGCAACGACAGGAACTATGGCTACACCTTC. Protein product: CASNDRNYGYTF.

This sequence joins TRBV10-1 and TRBJ2-5, with TRBD1 identical over 7 bases. J gave up 4 bases and V 5 bases, and 1 base lay outside the gene matches. The CDR3 is made up of 12 amino acids. Germline CDR1 is WNHNN and CDR2 is SYGVQD (reference sequence). The CDR3 protein is CASSTGVETQYF. CDR3 DNA sequence: TGCGCCAGCAGTACAGGGGTAGAGACCCAGTACTTC.

This chain connects TRBV7-9 to TRBJ2-4; TRBD1 matches at 10 bases. Unmatched junction bases numbered 3, after V lost 5 bases and J lost 2 bases. The CDR3 length is 15 residues. Germline assignment: CDR1 SEHNR and CDR2 FQNEAQ (reference sequence). CDR3 amino acids: CASSRQGATKNIQYF. The CDR3 region has the DNA TGTGCCAGCAGCCGACAGGGGGCGACCAAAAACATTCAGTACTTC.

The rearrangement uses TRBV6-5 and TRBJ1-4; maybe TRBD1 (5 bases). The V gene lost 0 bases and the J gene lost 3 bases, with 8 bases spanning the gap. This CDR3 comprises 15 residues. CDR1 MNHEY and CDR2 SVGAGI come from the germline V gene. CDR3 amino acids: CASSYSRGANEKLFF. The CDR3, as DNA: TGTGCCAGCAGTTACTCACGAGGGGCTAATGAAAAACTGTTTTTT.

V gene TRBV5-8 combines with J gene TRBJ2-1; no firm D call. Germline V CDR1 and CDR2: SGHTS, YDEGEE. Trimming left V 6 bases short and J 4 bases short, with 5 bases between. There are 11 residues in the CDR3. This chain's CDR3 is CASTGYNEQFF. The CDR3 nucleotides are TGTGCCAGCACCGGGTACAATGAGCAGTTCTTC.

J is TRBJ1-1 and V is TRBV2; the D gene is possibly TRBD1 (5 bases). V lost 3 bases and J 6 bases, leaving 17 bases between the germline ends. CDR1 SNHLY and CDR2 FYNNEI come from the germline V gene. The length of the CDR3 is 15 residues. The CDR3 nucleotides read TGTGCCAGCAGTGAGGAGAGGGGCCGCTCTGCTGAAGCTTTCTTT. Amino acids: CASSEERGRSAEAFF.

The rearrangement links TRBV28 to TRBJ1-2; a possible D gene is TRBD1 (5 bases). Per germline, CDR1 MDHEN and CDR2 SYDVKM. The CDR3 covers 16 residues. Trimming took 3 bases from V and 4 from J, leaving 18 bases between them. Here the CDR3 reads CASSFGWGGAVYGYTF. The CDR3 nucleotides are TGTGCCAGCAGTTTCGGGTGGGGAGGGGCCGTCTATGGCTACACCTTC.

This chain uses TRBV6-6 with TRBJ2-1; D is perhaps TRBD1 or TRBD2 (5 bases each). The germline V and J ends were trimmed by 0 bases and 3 bases, with 6 bases remaining between them. The CDR3 length is 14 residues. Germline loops: CDR1 MNHNY, CDR2 SVGAGI (reference sequence). The CDR3 reads CASSYSGDYNEQFF. CDR3 nucleotides: TGTGCCAGCAGTTACTCGGGGGACTACAATGAGCAGTTCTTC.

The genes are TRBV5-4 and TRBJ2-7, with 8 nucleotides matching TRBD2. Germline V gene lookup returns CDR1 SGHNT and CDR2 YYREEE (reference sequence). This CDR3 contains 16 residues. With 4 bases clipped from V and 1 base from J, the junction kept 10 bases outside the gene matches. CDR3 residues: CASSLRRAGGSYEQYF. The CDR3 DNA reads TGTGCCAGCAGCCTCAGAAGGGCGGGGGGATCCTACGAGCAGTACTTC.

This chain links TRBV18 with TRBJ2-7, with 9 bases matching TRBD2. The germline CDR1 and CDR2 sequences are KGHSH and LQKENI. There are 16 residues in the CDR3. Trimming took 4 bases from V and 6 from J; bases not matched to a gene: 13. The CDR3: CASSLSRGRAMGEQYF. CDR3 in DNA: TGTGCCAGCTCACTCTCTCGCGGGAGGGCTATGGGCGAGCAGTACTTC.

This clone has just one count. The chain uses TRBV7-2 and TRBJ2-7, with D unresolved. V was cut by 4 bases and J by 2 bases, with 12 bases left in between. The CDR3 runs to 14 residues. The germline CDR1 and CDR2 sequences are SGHTA and FQGNSA. The CDR3 protein is CASSSGSSPYEQYF. The CDR3 DNA reads as TGTGCCAGCAGCTCCGGCTCATCCCCCTACGAGCAGTACTTC.

The CDR3 here is CASSPRRGLDGYTF. CDR3 nucleotide sequence: TGTGCCAGCTCACCGAGGAGGGGGCTTGATGGCTACACCTTC. This rearrangement joins TRBV18 to TRBJ1-2; 7 bases map to TRBD1. V shed 3 bases, J shed 6 bases, and the junction held 7 bases outside the gene matches. This CDR3 has 14 amino acids. From germline, CDR1 is KGHSH and CDR2 LQKENI.

Here the CDR3 reads CASSLAGTMLNEKLFF. The CDR3 DNA is TGTGCCAGCAGCTTAGCGGGGACGATGCTTAATGAAAAACTGTTTTTT. The gene calls are TRBV7-9 and TRBJ1-4; D is possibly TRBD1 (5 bases). CDR3 length equals 16 residues. The V end was cut by 0 bases, the J end by 4 bases, with 12 bases between. Germline V CDR1 and CDR2: SEHNR, FQNEAQ (reference sequence).

This clone was observed a handful of times. The chain has TRBV4-1 and TRBJ1-5; D not resolved. CDR1 MGHRA and CDR2 YSYEKL come from the germline V gene. Deletions cut 1 base from V and 5 bases from J, with 18 bases between. The CDR3 is 17 residues long. CDR3 sequence: CASSQGTGRTRHQPQHF. The CDR3, as DNA: TGCGCCAGCAGCCAAGGGACGGGGAGAACACGTCATCAGCCCCAGCATTTT.